These 3 T cell receptor beta chains originate from one sample sequenced in a study of blood T cell repertoires in COVID-19. Generated by immunoSEQ multiplex PCR, the TCRdb table keeps only in-frame clones and is missing some. The table lists 200,000 to 250,000 clones, more than 80% of them singletons. The sequencing input was PBMCs or T cells enriched from blood (not recorded which). The receptors come from a woman aged 40 to 50 with acute COVID-19.

The V and J genes are TRBV7-9 and TRBJ2-7, with 10 bases fitting TRBD1. The CDR3 runs to 14 residues. Germline CDR1 SEHNR, CDR2 FQNEAQ (reference sequence). Trimming took 7 bases from V and 3 from J; bases not matched to a gene: 6. In DNA, the CDR3 is TGTGCCAGCACCGGGACAGGGGCCCGCTACGAGCAGTACGTC. Encoded protein: CASTGTGARYEQYV.

This clone was seen just once. This chain joins TRBV7-6 and TRBJ1-1, with 8 bases identical to TRBD1. The CDR3 runs 17 residues. From germline, CDR1 is SGHVS and CDR2 FNYEAQ. Trimming at V came to 4 bases and at J to 1 base, leaving 11 bases not matched to a gene. CDR3 sequence reads: CASSSDLTGAGNTEAFF. CDR3 DNA: TGTGCCAGCAGCTCGGACCTGACAGGGGCCGGGAACACTGAAGCTTTCTTT.

Only one count was recorded for this clone. This chain links TRBV3-1 (or the pseudogene TRBV3-2) with TRBJ1-1, with D possibly matching TRBD1 (6 bases). Trimming stripped 0 bases from V and 11 bases from J, with 19 bases between. The CDR3 has 15 amino acids. CDR1 LGHDT and CDR2 YNNKEL come from the germline V gene (reference sequence). In DNA form, the CDR3 reads TGTGCCAGCAGCCAAGAGCCGGCCAGGGGTTTCGGGGCTTTCTTT. Translated, it gives CASSQEPARGFGAFF.